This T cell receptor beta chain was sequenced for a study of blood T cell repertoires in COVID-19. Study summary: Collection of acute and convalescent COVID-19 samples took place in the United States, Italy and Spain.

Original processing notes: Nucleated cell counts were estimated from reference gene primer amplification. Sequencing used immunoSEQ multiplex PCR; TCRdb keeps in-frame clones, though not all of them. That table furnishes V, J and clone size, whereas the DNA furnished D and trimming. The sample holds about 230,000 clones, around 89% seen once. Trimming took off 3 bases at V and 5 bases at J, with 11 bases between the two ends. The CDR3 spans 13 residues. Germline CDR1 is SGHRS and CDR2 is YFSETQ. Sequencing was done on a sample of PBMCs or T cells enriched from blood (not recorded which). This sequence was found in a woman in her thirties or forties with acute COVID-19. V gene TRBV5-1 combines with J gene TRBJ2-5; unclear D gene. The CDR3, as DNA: TGCGCCAGCAGCTATACGACTCGGGAGACCCAGTACTTC. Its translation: CASSYTTRETQYF.